Below are 17 T cell receptor beta chains sequenced from a single sample in a study of Graves' ophthalmopathy and Graves' hyperthyroidism. RNA transcripts were the template, and TCR beta CDR3 regions were amplified from them. After a first-round RT-PCR with HTBI primers, a second-round multiplex PCR was run. TCRdb processed the multiplex PCR reads anew with MiXCR; each CDR3 protein has one entry. The table lists 450,000 or so distinct CDR3 sequences, 13% to 15% of them singletons. Sequencing was done on a sample of blood. Receptor source: a woman aged 25 to 39 with Graves' ophthalmopathy.

This clonotype was counted many times. The V call is TRBV10-3, the J call TRBJ2-7; 8 bases are shared with TRBD1. Germline V lookup: CDR1 ENHRY, CDR2 SYGVKD. Trimming cost V 6 bases and J 1 base; bases outside gene matches: 5. The length of the CDR3 is 14 residues. The CDR3 region is CAIRGGQDSYEQYF. CDR3 coding DNA: TGTGCCATCAGGGGGGGACAGGATTCCTACGAGCAGTACTTC.

This clonotype was picked up many times. The V call is TRBV6-1, the J call TRBJ2-7, with 10 bases matching TRBD2. Germline V gene lookup returns CDR1 MNHNS and CDR2 SASEGT. V lost 1 base and J lost 2; bases outside the gene matches: 5. The CDR3 is made up of 16 amino acids. The DNA of the CDR3 is TGTGCCAGCAGTGAAGAAGGGGGGACTAGCGCCTACGAGCAGTACTTC. It yields the protein CASSEEGGTSAYEQYF.

This clonotype has a count of ten or more. The chain recombines TRBV6-1 with TRBJ2-7; possibly TRBD2 for D (5 bases). Germline CDR1 MNHNS, CDR2 SASEGT. V lost 6 bases and J lost 3, with 12 bases in between. This CDR3 region has 13 residues. The chain's CDR3 is CASRRGRDYEQYF. DNA for the CDR3: TGTGCCAGCAGACGTGGCCGGGACTACGAGCAGTACTTC.

As for this clonotype: No conserved phenylalanine or tryptophan is present at the end of the CDR3, so a read error is the likely explanation. The CDR3 here is CASRGTGELFY. The CDR3 nucleotides are TGTGCCAGCAGAGGCACCGGGGAGCTGTTTTAT. V usage is TRBV13 and J usage is TRBJ2-2; the D is unclear. Trimming removed 6 bases from V and 4 bases from J, with 3 bases in between. The germline gives CDR1 PRHDT, CDR2 FYEKMQ (reference sequence). The CDR3 length is 11 residues.

This clonotype has a count of ten or more. This sequence joins TRBV7-2 and TRBJ2-5, with D hard to call. There are 11 residues in the CDR3. Looked up from germline, CDR1 is SGHTA and CDR2 is FQGNSA. V was shortened by 7 bases and J by 4 bases, with 7 bases between the two germline ends. The CDR3: CASMQAETQYF. CDR3 bases: TGTGCCAGCATGCAAGCAGAGACCCAGTACTTC.

Ten or more counts support this clonotype. The chain employs TRBV18 and TRBJ1-2, with TRBD1 identical over 7 bases. Germline V gene data show CDR1 as KGHSH and CDR2 as LQKENI. The CDR3 sequence is 15 residues long. The V and J ends lost 5 bases and 0 bases, in that order; junction bases with no gene match: 6. CDR3 sequence reads: CASSTGTATNYGYTF. CDR3 sequence (DNA): TGTGCCAGCTCAACCGGGACAGCCACTAACTATGGCTACACCTTC.

The CDR3 protein is CASSLGTGPGSNTGELFF. CDR3 sequence (DNA): TGCGCCAGCAGCTTGGGTACAGGGCCGGGTTCCAACACCGGGGAGCTGTTTTTT. The rearrangement joins TRBV5-1 to TRBJ2-2, with D maybe TRBD1 (6 bases). CDR1 and CDR2 (germline): SGHRS, YFSETQ. V was trimmed by 0 bases and J by 2 bases, leaving 17 bases between them. CDR3 length equals 18 residues.

This clonotype showed up many times. The rearrangement uses TRBV11-1 and TRBJ2-6; TRBD1 is a possible D gene (6 bases). This CDR3 spans 17 amino acids. Germline CDR1 is SGHAT and CDR2 is FQDESV (reference sequence). V dropped 5 bases and J dropped 1 base, with 15 bases sitting between them. CDR3 nucleotides: TGTGCCAGCAGCCCGATCCCTGGACAGTCTGGGGCCAACGTCCTGACTTTC. It encodes CASSPIPGQSGANVLTF.

Ten or more counts support this clonotype. The chain links TRBV7-3 to TRBJ1-3, with D maybe TRBD1 (5 bases). There are 15 residues in the CDR3. Trimming removed 3 bases at V and 0 bases at J, with 9 bases between. Germline values: CDR1 SGHTA, CDR2 FQGTGA. This CDR3 reads CASSLGTDSGNTIYF. The CDR3 DNA sequence: TGTGCCAGCAGCTTGGGGACGGACTCTGGAAACACCATATATTTT.

The chain recombines TRBV24-1 with TRBJ1-1; 7 bases map to TRBD1. The CDR3 is 16 amino acids. Germline V lookup: CDR1 KGHDR, CDR2 SFDVKD. J lost 0 bases, V lost 4 bases, and 7 bases had no gene match. CDR3 nucleotides: TGTGCCACCAGTGAAGACAGGGCCCTTATGAACACTGAAGCTTTCTTT. Translation: CATSEDRALMNTEAFF.

This clonotype was recorded at least ten times. The rearrangement uses TRBV6-5 and TRBJ1-3, with D unresolved. There are 12 residues in the CDR3. Germline CDR1 and CDR2: MNHEY and SVGAGI. V was cut by 6 bases and J by 4 bases, with 7 bases left in between. The CDR3 bases are TGTGCCAGCAGGTCACCCGGAAACACCATATATTTT. Translated: CASRSPGNTIYF.

This clonotype was counted at least ten times. The V gene is TRBV5-4, the J gene TRBJ1-1; TRBD1 matches 8 bases. The CDR3 totals 14 residues. In germline, CDR1 is SGHNT, CDR2 YYREEE (reference sequence). Trimming took 5 bases from V and 4 from J; bases not matched to a gene: 7. The CDR3 here is CASSHRGGVTEAFF. The CDR3 DNA reads as TGTGCCAGCAGTCACAGGGGGGGGGTCACTGAAGCTTTCTTT.

This rearrangement joins TRBV5-1 to TRBJ1-3; tentatively, D is TRBD1 (5 bases). The CDR3 runs 15 residues. Trimming removed 0 bases from V and 0 bases from J, with 7 bases in between. Germline V lookup: CDR1 SGHRS, CDR2 YFSETQ. This CDR3 is CASSLGDFSGNTIYF. For the CDR3, the DNA is TGCGCCAGCAGCTTGGGGGACTTCTCTGGAAACACCATATATTTT.

CDR3 bases: TGTGCCAGCAGCTTGCTAGCGGGGGGGAAAGAGACCCAGTACTTC. Translated: CASSLLAGGKETQYF. V gene TRBV7-2 combines with J gene TRBJ2-5; the match to TRBD2 covers 12 bases. Germline V CDR1 and CDR2: SGHTA, FQGNSA. Germline trimming cut 3 bases from V and 3 bases from J; bases unmatched to any gene: 2. The CDR3 is 15 amino acids.

This clonotype was seen many times. V is TRBV12-5 and J is TRBJ1-1; TRBD1 agrees at 7 bases. CDR3 length: 15 amino acids. The V gene's germline CDR1 is LGHNT and CDR2 FRNRAP. V lost 1 base to trimming and J lost 1 base; unmatched junction nucleotides: 3. CDR3 sequence: CASGLGQGWNTEAFF. CDR3 coding DNA: TGTGCTAGTGGTTTGGGACAGGGTTGGAACACTGAAGCTTTCTTT.

This clonotype was detected ten times or more. A junction boundary mismatches the germline segment, possibly from a read error. The chain carries TRBV29-1 and TRBJ2-5, with D uncertain. The CDR3 has 14 residues. The germline V gene encodes CDR1 SQVTM and CDR2 ANQGSEA. Written as DNA, the CDR3 is TGCAGCGTTGAAGATCCCAGGTACCAAGAGGCCCAGTACTTC. Its translation is CSVEDPRYQEAQYF.

This clonotype was detected many times. The gene calls are TRBV6-2 or TRBV6-3 and TRBJ1-2, with D unresolved. V gave up 6 bases and J gave up 3 bases, with 8 bases separating them. The CDR3 extends over 12 amino acids. CDR1 is MNHEY, CDR2 SVGEGT, per germline. DNA for the CDR3: TGTGCCAGCAGATTGGCCCACTATGGCTACACCTTC. This codes for CASRLAHYGYTF.